The clone carrying this TCR beta chain was observed a handful of times. Its antigen is unknown. This record comes from a study of cytomegalovirus exposure and HLA in healthy donors. The study's findings and limits: The analysis excluded some indistinguishable V segments, including TRBV6-2 and TRBV6-3.

The PCR employed 60 Vbeta primers together with 13 Jbeta primers. The repertoire was sequenced with immunoSEQ multiplex PCR; TCRdb's copy has only in-frame clones and lacks some. This table has roughly 200,000 clones, around 80% appearing once. With 8 bases clipped from V and 2 bases from J, the junction kept 3 bases outside the gene matches. Germline lookup yields CDR1 MDHEN and CDR2 SYDVKM. The CDR3 totals 13 residues. Sequencing used PBMCs. This chain uses TRBV28 with TRBJ1-2, with TRBD1 identical over 9 bases. The sequence was obtained from an older woman in good health and CMV-seropositive. In DNA, the CDR3 is TGTGCCAGCGGGGACAGGGCCAACTATGGCTACACCTTC. It is translated as CASGDRANYGYTF.